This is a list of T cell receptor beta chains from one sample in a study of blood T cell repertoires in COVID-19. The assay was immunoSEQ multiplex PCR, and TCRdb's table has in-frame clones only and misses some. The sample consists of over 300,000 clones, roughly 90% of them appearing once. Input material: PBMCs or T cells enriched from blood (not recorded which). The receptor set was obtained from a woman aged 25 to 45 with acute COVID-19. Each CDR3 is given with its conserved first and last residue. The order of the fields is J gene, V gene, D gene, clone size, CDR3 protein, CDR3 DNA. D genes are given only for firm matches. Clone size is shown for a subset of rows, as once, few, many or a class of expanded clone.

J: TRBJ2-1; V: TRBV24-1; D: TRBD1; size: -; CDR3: CATSDGTARQWNEQFF; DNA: TGTGCCACCAGTGACGGGACAGCGCGGCAGTGGAATGAGCAGTTCTTC
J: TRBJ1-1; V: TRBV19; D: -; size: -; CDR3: CASSIPPQGGTEAFF; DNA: TGTGCCAGTAGTATCCCGCCACAGGGCGGAACTGAAGCTTTCTTT
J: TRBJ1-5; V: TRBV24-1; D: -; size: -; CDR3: CATSDLERGLRNQPQHF; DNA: TGTGCCACCAGTGATTTAGAGAGGGGGTTGCGCAATCAGCCCCAGCATTTT
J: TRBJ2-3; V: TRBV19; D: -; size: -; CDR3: CAPIGGHPTDTQYF; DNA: TGTGCCCCGATAGGAGGGCATCCCACAGATACGCAGTATTTT
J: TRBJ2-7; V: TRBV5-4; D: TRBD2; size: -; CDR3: CASSPSSGAYEQYF; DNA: TGTGCCAGCAGCCCTAGTAGCGGGGCTTACGAGCAGTACTTC
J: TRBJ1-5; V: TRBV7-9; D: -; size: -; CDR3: CASSLSERNQPQHF; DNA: TGTGCCAGCAGCTTAAGCGAGCGGAATCAGCCCCAGCATTTT
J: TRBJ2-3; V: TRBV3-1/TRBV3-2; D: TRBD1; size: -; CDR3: CASSQEGGTGTDTQYF; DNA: TGTGCCAGCAGCCAAGAGGGTGGGACAGGGACAGATACGCAGTATTTT
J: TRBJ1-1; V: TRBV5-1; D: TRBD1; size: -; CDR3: CASSLEQGMNTEAFF; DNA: TGCGCCAGCAGCTTGGAACAGGGGATGAACACTGAAGCTTTCTTT
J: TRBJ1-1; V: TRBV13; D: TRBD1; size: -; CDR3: CASSPGTGSAFF; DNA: TGTGCCAGCAGCCCGGGGACAGGGAGCGCTTTCTTT
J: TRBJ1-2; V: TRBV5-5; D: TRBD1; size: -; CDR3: CASSYRDRPPSNYGYTF; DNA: TGTGCCAGCAGCTACCGGGACAGACCCCCTTCGAACTATGGCTACACCTTC
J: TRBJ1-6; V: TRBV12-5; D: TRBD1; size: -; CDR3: CASGLDRTGSNSPLHF; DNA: TGTGCTAGTGGTTTGGATCGGACAGGGTCCAATTCACCCCTCCACTTT
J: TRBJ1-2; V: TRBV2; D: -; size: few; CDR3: CASSARGGDGYTF; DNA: TGTGCCAGCAGTGCACGGGGTGGGGATGGCTACACCTTC
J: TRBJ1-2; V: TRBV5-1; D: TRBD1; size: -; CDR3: CASSHEDRVSYGYTF; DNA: TGCGCCAGCAGCCACGAGGACAGGGTTAGCTATGGCTACACCTTC
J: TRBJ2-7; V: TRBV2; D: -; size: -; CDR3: CASIRQFEQYF; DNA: TGTGCCAGCATCAGACAATTCGAGCAGTACTTC
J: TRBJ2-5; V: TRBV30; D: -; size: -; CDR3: CAWRGEVRETQYF; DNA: TGTGCCTGGAGGGGGGAGGTACGCGAGACCCAGTACTTC
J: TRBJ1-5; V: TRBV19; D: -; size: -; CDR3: CASSIYREQPQHF; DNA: TGTGCCAGTAGTATTTACAGGGAACAGCCCCAGCATTTT
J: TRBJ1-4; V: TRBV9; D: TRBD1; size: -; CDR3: CASSPRDRGSEKLFF; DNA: TGTGCCAGCAGCCCCAGGGACAGGGGGAGTGAAAAACTGTTTTTT
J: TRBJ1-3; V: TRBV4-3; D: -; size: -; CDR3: CASSQDWGGAGNTIYF; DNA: TGCGCCAGCAGCCAAGATTGGGGCGGGGCTGGAAACACCATATATTTT
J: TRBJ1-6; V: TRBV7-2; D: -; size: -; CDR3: CASSSYLQSLHF; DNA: TGTGCCAGCAGCTCGTACCTGCAGTCCCTCCACTTT
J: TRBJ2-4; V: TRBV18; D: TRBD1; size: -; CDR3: CASSPAGQGKNIQYF; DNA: TGTGCCAGCTCACCGGCGGGACAGGGAAAAAACATTCAGTACTTC
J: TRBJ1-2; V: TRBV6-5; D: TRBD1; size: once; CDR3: CASSLTGNGYTF; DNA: TGTGCCAGCAGCTTGACAGGGAATGGCTACACCTTC
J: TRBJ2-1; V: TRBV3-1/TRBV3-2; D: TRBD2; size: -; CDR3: CASRSSGGADEQFF; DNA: TGTGCCAGCAGATCTAGCGGGGGGGCGGATGAGCAGTTCTTC
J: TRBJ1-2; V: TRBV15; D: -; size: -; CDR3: CASGRDGYGYTF; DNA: TGTGCGTCGGGCAGGGATGGCTATGGCTACACCTTC
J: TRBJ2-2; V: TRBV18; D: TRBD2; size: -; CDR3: CASSALGLAEGELFF; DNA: TGTGCCAGCTCAGCGCTCGGACTAGCCGAAGGGGAGCTGTTTTTT
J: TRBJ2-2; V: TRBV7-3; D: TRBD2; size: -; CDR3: CASSLESSGELTGELFF; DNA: TGTGCCAGCAGCTTAGAATCTAGCGGGGAACTCACCGGGGAGCTGTTTTTT
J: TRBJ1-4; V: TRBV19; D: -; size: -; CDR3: CASSTRTATNEKLFF; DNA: TGTGCCAGTAGTACCCGGACAGCAACTAATGAAAAACTGTTTTTT
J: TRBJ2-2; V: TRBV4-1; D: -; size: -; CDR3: CASSQGLGGIGGGELFF; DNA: TGCGCCAGCAGCCAAGGTCTGGGGGGAATTGGTGGCGGGGAGCTGTTTTTT
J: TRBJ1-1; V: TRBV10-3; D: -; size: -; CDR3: CAIHRDRNTEAFF; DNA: TGTGCCATCCACAGGGACCGGAACACTGAAGCTTTCTTT
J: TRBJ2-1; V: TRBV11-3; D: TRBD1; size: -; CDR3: CASSSGQGHEQFF; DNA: TGTGCCAGCAGCTCAGGACAGGGCCATGAGCAGTTCTTC
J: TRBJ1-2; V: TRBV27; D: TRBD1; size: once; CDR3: CASSLNRGFDGYTF; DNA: TGTGCCAGCAGTTTAAACAGGGGGTTCGATGGCTACACCTTC
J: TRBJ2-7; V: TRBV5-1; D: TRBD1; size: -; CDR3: CASSSDGDSSYEQYF; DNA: TGCGCCAGCAGCTCGGACGGGGACAGCTCCTACGAGCAGTACTTC
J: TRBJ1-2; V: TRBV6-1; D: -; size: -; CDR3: CASSEGQNPAYGYTF; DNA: TGTGCCAGCAGTGAAGGGCAGAATCCTGCCTATGGCTACACCTTC
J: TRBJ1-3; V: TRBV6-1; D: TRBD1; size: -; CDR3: CASSEVGQGGNTIYF; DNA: TGTGCCAGCAGTGAAGTGGGACAGGGGGGAAACACCATATATTTT
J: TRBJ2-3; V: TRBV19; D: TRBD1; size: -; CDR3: CASSVWTGSTDTQYF; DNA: TGTGCCAGTAGTGTCTGGACAGGGAGCACAGATACGCAGTATTTT
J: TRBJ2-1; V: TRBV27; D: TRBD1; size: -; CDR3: CASSPGTANNEQFF; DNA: TGTGCCAGCAGCCCAGGGACAGCCAACAATGAGCAGTTCTTC
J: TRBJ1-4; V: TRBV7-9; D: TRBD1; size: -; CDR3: CASSIATGVGEKLFF; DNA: TGTGCCAGCAGCATAGCGACAGGGGTAGGGGAAAAACTGTTTTTT
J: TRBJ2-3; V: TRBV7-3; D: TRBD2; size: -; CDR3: CASSLTPLAGLTDTQYF; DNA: TGTGCCAGCAGCTTAACCCCCCTAGCGGGGCTCACAGATACGCAGTATTTT
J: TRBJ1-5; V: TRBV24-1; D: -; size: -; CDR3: CATSSRTGRGNQPQHF; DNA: TGTGCCACCAGTTCGCGAACCGGTCGTGGCAATCAGCCCCAGCATTTT
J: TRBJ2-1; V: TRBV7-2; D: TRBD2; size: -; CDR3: CASSLGTSGSGQFF; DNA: TGTGCCAGCAGCTTAGGGACTAGCGGATCTGGGCAGTTCTTC
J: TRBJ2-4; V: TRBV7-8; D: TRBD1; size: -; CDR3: CASSLKGRRGPLLAKNIQYF; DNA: TGTGCCAGCAGCTTAAAAGGTCGCAGGGGGCCGCTTCTAGCCAAAAACATTCAGTACTTC
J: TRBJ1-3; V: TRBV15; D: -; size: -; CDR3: CATSSAFVGNTIYF; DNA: TGTGCCACCAGCAGTGCGTTTGTTGGAAACACCATATATTTT
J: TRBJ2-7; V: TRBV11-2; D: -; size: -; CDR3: CASSLDRVYYEQYF; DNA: TGTGCCAGCAGCTTAGATCGGGTTTACTACGAGCAGTACTTC
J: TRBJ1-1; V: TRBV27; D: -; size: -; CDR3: CASRWGRWDTEAFF; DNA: TGTGCCAGCAGGTGGGGGCGGTGGGACACTGAAGCTTTCTTT
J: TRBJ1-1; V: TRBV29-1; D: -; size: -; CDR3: CSVDTGFGAEAFF; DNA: TGCAGCGTTGATACAGGGTTTGGAGCTGAAGCTTTCTTT
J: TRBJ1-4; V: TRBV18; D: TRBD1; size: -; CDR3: CASSTRDRDNEKLFF; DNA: TGTGCCAGCTCAACCCGGGACAGAGATAATGAAAAACTGTTTTTT
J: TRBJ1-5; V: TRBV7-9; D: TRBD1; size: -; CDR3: CASSYGTGPSRNQPQHF; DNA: TGTGCCAGCAGCTATGGGACAGGCCCATCGCGCAATCAGCCCCAGCATTTT
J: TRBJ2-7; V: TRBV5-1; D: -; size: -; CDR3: CASSLGRAGVEYF; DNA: TGCGCCAGCAGCTTGGGAAGGGCAGGGGTTGAGTACTTC
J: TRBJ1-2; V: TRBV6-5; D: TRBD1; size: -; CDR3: CASSYDRVTGYTF; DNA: TGTGCCAGCAGTTACGACAGGGTCACCGGCTACACCTTC
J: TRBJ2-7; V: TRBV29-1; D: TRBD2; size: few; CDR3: CSVTSGGGIVNEQYF; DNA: TGCAGCGTGACTAGCGGGGGGGGAATCGTGAACGAGCAGTACTTC
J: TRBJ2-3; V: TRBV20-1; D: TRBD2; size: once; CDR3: CSASVGTSGTDTQYF; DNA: TGCAGTGCTAGTGTCGGGACTAGCGGCACAGATACGCAGTATTTT
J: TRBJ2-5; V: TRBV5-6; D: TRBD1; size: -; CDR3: CASSVLGTGETQYF; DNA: TGTGCCAGCAGCGTACTCGGGACAGGGGAGACCCAGTACTTC
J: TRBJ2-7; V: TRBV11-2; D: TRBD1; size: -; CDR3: CASSTWTGAYEQYF; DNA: TGTGCCAGCAGCACTTGGACAGGGGCCTACGAGCAGTACTTC
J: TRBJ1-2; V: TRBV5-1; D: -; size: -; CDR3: CASSSSTAWGYTF; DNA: TGCGCCAGCAGCTCATCGACAGCTTGGGGCTACACCTTC
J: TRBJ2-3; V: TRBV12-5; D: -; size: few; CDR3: CASGFITGQDTQYF; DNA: TGTGCTAGTGGTTTCATCACAGGGCAAGATACGCAGTATTTT
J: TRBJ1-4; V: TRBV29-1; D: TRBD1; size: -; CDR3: CSVETGDNEKLFF; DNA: TGCAGCGTTGAGACAGGGGACAATGAAAAACTGTTTTTT
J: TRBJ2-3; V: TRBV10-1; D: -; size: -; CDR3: CASSPGVALTQYF; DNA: TGCGCCAGCAGCCCGGGGGTGGCTCTTACGCAGTATTTT
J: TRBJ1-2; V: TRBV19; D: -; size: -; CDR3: CASSRVNYGYTF; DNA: TGTGCCAGTAGTCGAGTAAACTATGGCTACACCTTC
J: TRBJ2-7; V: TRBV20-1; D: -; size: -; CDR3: CSASRIGDEQYF; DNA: TGCAGTGCTAGTCGCATCGGGGACGAGCAGTACTTC